This TCR beta chain was captured by sequencing in a study of patients and donors after allogeneic stem cell transplantation. Each CDR3 protein is one row after TCRdb ran MiXCR on the RT-PCR reads. The data show more than 850,000 distinct CDR3 sequences, roughly 18% seen once. The CDR3 extends over 14 amino acids. Trimming took off 6 bases at V and 7 bases at J, with 16 bases between the two ends. The source is a human donor who was either an allogeneic HSCT recipient or a stem cell or donor lymphocyte infusion donor (not recorded which). It is not recorded whose cells these are; they may come from a transplant donor. The J gene is TRBJ2-1, the V gene TRBV12-3 or TRBV12-4, with D tentatively TRBD2 (5 bases). The sample was blood, either unsorted or a sorted T cell fraction (not recorded which). CDR3 residues: CASRPLTSGNEQFF. The CDR3 DNA sequence: TGTGCCAGCAGGCCTCTGACAAGCGGAAATGAGCAGTTCTTC.